These T cell receptor beta chains were read from a single sample in a study of T cell responses to AZD1222 COVID-19 vaccine. Data came from immunoSEQ multiplex PCR; TCRdb stores just in-frame clones and leaves some out. This table holds tens of thousands of clones, around 80% found once. The sample was peripheral blood, taken 28 days after the second AZD1222 dose. The receptors stem from an adult who received the AZD1222 COVID-19 vaccine. The CDR3 runs from the conserved cysteine through the conserved F or W. The order of the fields is V gene, D gene, J gene, clone size, CDR3 protein, CDR3 DNA. The D gene is left open where the match is weak. Size tells how often a clone was seen (once, few, many) or the class of an expanded clone, and some rows leave it out.

TRBV18	.	TRBJ1-5	once	CASSPPGQPQHF	TGTGCCAGCTCACCACCGGGGCAGCCCCAGCATTTT
TRBV5-8	TRBD1	TRBJ2-5	.	CASSVPGQGLQETQYF	TGTGCCAGCAGCGTTCCGGGACAGGGTCTCCAAGAGACCCAGTACTTC
TRBV27	.	TRBJ2-5	.	CASSYSGQETQYF	TGTGCCAGCAGTTACAGCGGCCAAGAGACCCAGTACTTC
TRBV6-6	TRBD2	TRBJ2-5	.	CASRTSGGPGETQYF	TGTGCCTCGAGGACTAGCGGGGGGCCCGGGGAGACCCAGTACTTC
TRBV7-2	TRBD2	TRBJ2-3	.	CASSFGGGSTDTQYF	TGTGCCAGCAGCTTCGGGGGGGGAAGCACAGATACGCAGTATTTT
TRBV10-3	.	TRBJ2-7	.	CAIKGQTDLSYEQYF	TGTGCCATCAAGGGGCAGACAGACCTCTCCTACGAGCAGTACTTC
TRBV5-5	.	TRBJ1-1	few	CASSWGGGTATEAFF	TGTGCCAGCAGCTGGGGTGGGGGCACGGCCACTGAAGCTTTCTTT
TRBV12-3/TRBV12-4	.	TRBJ2-5	few	CASGGPETQYF	TGTGCCAGTGGTGGTCCAGAGACCCAGTACTTC
TRBV10-1	.	TRBJ2-6	.	CASSGANVLTF	TGCGCCAGTTCTGGGGCCAACGTCCTGACTTTC
TRBV27	.	TRBJ2-3	.	CASSSGLSTDTQYF	TGTGCCAGCAGTTCGGGACTTAGCACAGATACGCAGTATTTT
TRBV20-1	.	TRBJ1-3	.	CSAFSGNTIYF	TGCAGTGCTTTCTCTGGAAACACCATATATTTT
TRBV10-2	.	TRBJ1-5	.	CASSLRGQPQHF	TGCGCCAGCAGTCTCAGGGGTCAGCCCCAGCATTTT
TRBV18	TRBD1	TRBJ2-7	.	CASSTTGGYEQYF	TGTGCCAGCTCAACTACAGGGGGGTACGAGCAGTACTTC
TRBV6-4	.	TRBJ1-6	.	CASSDEYGAGAPLHF	TGTGCCAGCAGTGACGAATACGGGGCAGGGGCCCCCCTCCACTTT
TRBV12-5	.	TRBJ1-1	.	CASGLEKQMNTEAFF	TGTGCTAGTGGTTTGGAAAAACAGATGAACACTGAAGCTTTCTTT
TRBV3-1/TRBV3-2	.	TRBJ2-2	.	CASTPSDRYTGELFF	TGTGCCAGCACCCCCTCTGACAGGTACACCGGGGAGCTGTTTTTT
TRBV21-1	.	TRBJ2-2	.	CASSKVRNRRLTGELFF	TGTGCCAGCAGCAAAGTTCGTAATCGGCGGTTAACCGGGGAGCTGTTTTTT
TRBV28	.	TRBJ2-7	.	CASSFQEGQYF	TGTGCCAGCAGTTTCCAGGAGGGGCAGTACTTC
TRBV5-8	.	TRBJ1-4	few	CASSPLGAGNEKLFF	TGTGCCAGCAGCCCGTTGGGTGCGGGTAATGAAAAACTGTTTTTT
TRBV5-1	.	TRBJ1-1	.	CASSRDGGNTEAFF	TGCGCCAGCAGCCGGGACGGCGGAAACACTGAAGCTTTCTTT
TRBV3-1/TRBV3-2	.	TRBJ1-5	few	CASSQFGFQPQHF	TGTGCCAGCAGCCAGTTCGGATTCCAGCCCCAGCATTTT
TRBV4-1	.	TRBJ1-1	.	CASSHRPGPRGYTEAFF	TGCGCCAGCAGCCATCGACCGGGACCTCGGGGGTACACTGAAGCTTTCTTT
TRBV2	.	TRBJ1-6	.	CASGPDYNSPLHF	TGTGCCAGCGGGCCGGACTATAATTCACCCCTCCACTTT
TRBV7-6	TRBD1	TRBJ2-1	.	CASSLDRDRADNEQFF	TGTGCCAGCAGCTTAGATCGGGACAGGGCTGACAATGAGCAGTTCTTC
TRBV30	TRBD1	TRBJ1-4	.	CAWGQGNEKLFF	TGTGCCTGGGGACAGGGGAATGAAAAACTGTTTTTT
TRBV5-3	TRBD1	TRBJ1-6	once	CARSSGTDPNSPLHF	TGTGCCAGAAGCTCCGGGACAGACCCTAATTCACCCCTCCACTTT
TRBV5-6	.	TRBJ1-5	.	CASSLRAVRNQPQHF	TGTGCCAGCAGCTTGCGGGCAGTAAGAAATCAGCCCCAGCATTTT
TRBV30	TRBD1	TRBJ1-2	once	CAWVGDRGGYTF	TGTGCCTGGGTGGGGGACAGGGGAGGCTACACCTTC
TRBV9	.	TRBJ2-3	.	CASSVGRGRVDTQYF	TGTGCCAGCAGCGTGGGGAGGGGGCGAGTGGATACGCAGTATTTT
TRBV30	.	TRBJ1-2	.	CAWSVGFRRYGYTF	TGTGCCTGGAGTGTGGGATTTAGAAGGTATGGCTACACCTTC
TRBV20-1	TRBD1	TRBJ2-1	few	CSASSGQGVNEQFF	TGCAGTGCTAGTTCGGGACAGGGTGTCAATGAGCAGTTCTTC
TRBV19	TRBD1	TRBJ1-1	.	CASSPRPGQGNTEAFF	TGTGCCAGTAGTCCCAGACCGGGACAGGGAAACACTGAAGCTTTCTTT
TRBV10-2	.	TRBJ2-1	.	CASSESSAHYNEQFF	TGCGCCAGCAGTGAGTCTAGCGCACACTACAATGAGCAGTTCTTC
TRBV6-6	TRBD1	TRBJ2-3	.	CASSYGTGATDTQYF	TGTGCCAGCAGTTACGGGACAGGGGCTACAGATACGCAGTATTTT
TRBV7-9	TRBD2	TRBJ2-1	.	CASSLVGLVDNEQFF	TGTGCCAGCAGCTTAGTAGGACTAGTGGACAATGAGCAGTTCTTC
TRBV3-1/TRBV3-2	.	TRBJ2-5	.	CASSQDLQGRETQYF	TGTGCCAGCAGCCAAGACCTACAGGGCAGGGAGACCCAGTACTTC
TRBV30	.	TRBJ2-4	.	CACRVTGKKNIQYF	TGTGCCTGTAGGGTTACGGGTAAAAAAAACATTCAGTACTTC
TRBV6-5	.	TRBJ1-6	.	CASTLLQGNSPLHF	TGTGCCAGCACATTACTCCAGGGTAATTCACCCCTCCACTTT
TRBV6-5	.	TRBJ1-2	.	CASSKRGSGDYGYTF	TGTGCCAGCAGTAAACGCGGGTCGGGCGACTATGGCTACACCTTC
TRBV6-5	.	TRBJ1-1	.	CASSYSHQVNAFF	TGTGCCAGCAGTTACTCGCATCAGGTTAATGCTTTCTTT
TRBV7-2	.	TRBJ2-7	once	CASSSSYSSYEQYF	TGTGCCAGCAGCTCATCATACAGCTCCTACGAGCAGTACTTC
TRBV25-1	.	TRBJ1-3	.	CASDIQGKENTIYF	TGTGCCAGCGACATCCAGGGGAAGGAAAACACCATATATTTT
TRBV18	TRBD1	TRBJ1-3	.	CASSPSRDRFGNTIYF	TGTGCCAGCTCACCGTCCCGGGACAGGTTTGGAAACACCATATATTTT
TRBV29-1	TRBD1	TRBJ1-1	.	CSGGTGGEVTEAFF	TGCAGCGGGGGGACAGGGGGCGAGGTGACTGAAGCTTTCTTT
TRBV10-2	.	TRBJ1-5	.	CASRGQGNQPQHF	TGCGCCAGCAGGGGGCAGGGCAATCAGCCCCAGCATTTT
TRBV7-8	TRBD1	TRBJ1-1	.	CASSINPLGQGGSTEAFF	TGTGCCAGCAGCATAAACCCACTGGGACAGGGTGGAAGCACTGAAGCTTTCTTT
TRBV12-5	TRBD1	TRBJ1-4	.	CASGLVPTGAEKLFF	TGTGCTAGTGGTTTGGTACCAACAGGGGCTGAAAAACTGTTTTTT
TRBV4-1	TRBD1	TRBJ2-7	.	CASSQESAGQGTYEQYF	TGCGCCAGCAGCCAAGAATCGGCTGGACAGGGGACCTACGAGCAGTACTTC
TRBV6-2/TRBV6-3	TRBD2	TRBJ2-3	.	CASSYSPAGGRGDTQYF	TGTGCCAGCAGTTACTCTCCCGCGGGGGGGCGAGGAGATACGCAGTATTTT
TRBV28	.	TRBJ2-3	.	CASRRDTQYF	TGTGCCAGCAGACGGGATACGCAGTATTTT
TRBV28	TRBD1	TRBJ1-2	few	CASRWAGTAKYF	TGTGCCAGCAGATGGGCCGGGACAGCCAAATACTTC
TRBV4-1	.	TRBJ1-6	.	CASSQVIGSNSPLHF	TGCGCCAGCAGCCAAGTAATCGGGTCTAATTCACCCCTCCACTTT
TRBV7-6	.	TRBJ1-5	once	CASSLASGIGSNQPQHF	TGTGCCAGCAGCTTAGCTTCTGGGATTGGTAGCAATCAGCCCCAGCATTTT
TRBV29-1	TRBD1	TRBJ1-1	.	CSVKGQLNTEAFF	TGCAGCGTTAAGGGACAGTTGAACACTGAAGCTTTCTTT
TRBV4-1	.	TRBJ2-3	.	CASSQSDLVGTLGGDTQYF	TGCGCCAGCAGCCAATCCGATCTGGTCGGAACCCTGGGTGGAGATACGCAGTATTTT